This TCR beta chain stems from a study of CD8+ T cells in alopecia areata. Whole-study findings and limits: Clonality in lesional scalp, especially alopecia totalis/universalis, exceeded that of normal scalp.

The CDR3 is made up of 14 amino acids. V was trimmed by 5 bases and J by 0 bases, leaving 11 bases between them. The germline V gene encodes CDR1 LNHNV and CDR2 YYDKDF (reference sequence). RNA extraction was followed by reverse transcription into cDNA, which acted as the sequencing template. The method was immunoSEQ multiplex PCR; TCRdb's version includes in-frame clones alone and lacks a portion of them. The data hold around 130,000 clones, with 58% observed a single time. Collected material from alopecia areata patients comprised lesional scalp punch biopsies and peripheral blood. PBMC-derived CD4+ and CD8+ T cells were sorted. Points on this clone: Its antigen remains unidentified.

This TCR came from a human donor with alopecia areata. The genes are TRBV15 and TRBJ2-7; D is tentatively TRBD1 or TRBD2 (6 bases each). This specimen consisted of CD4+ T cells sorted from blood, obtained at week 0. The CDR3 spells CATSVGGSSYEQYF. The CDR3 DNA sequence: TGTGCCACCAGCGTAGGGGGGAGCTCCTACGAGCAGTACTTC.